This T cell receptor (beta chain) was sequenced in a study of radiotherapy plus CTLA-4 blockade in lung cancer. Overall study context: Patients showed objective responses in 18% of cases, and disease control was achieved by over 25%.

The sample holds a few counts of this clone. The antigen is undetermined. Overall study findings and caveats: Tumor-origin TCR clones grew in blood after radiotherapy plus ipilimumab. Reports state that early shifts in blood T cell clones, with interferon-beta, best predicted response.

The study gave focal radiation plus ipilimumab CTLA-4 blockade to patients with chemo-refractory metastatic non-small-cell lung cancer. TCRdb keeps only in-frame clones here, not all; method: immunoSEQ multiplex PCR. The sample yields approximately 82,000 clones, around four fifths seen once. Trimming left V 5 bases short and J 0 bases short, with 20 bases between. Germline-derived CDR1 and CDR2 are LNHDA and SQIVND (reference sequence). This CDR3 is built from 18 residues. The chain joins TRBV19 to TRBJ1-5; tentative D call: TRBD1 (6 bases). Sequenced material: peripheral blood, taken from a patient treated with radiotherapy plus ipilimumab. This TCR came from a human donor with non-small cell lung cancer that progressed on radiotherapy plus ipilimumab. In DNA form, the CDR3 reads TGTGCCAGTAGTCCTAAGACAGGCTGGGCTAGTAGCAATCAGCCCCAGCATTTT. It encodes CASSPKTGWASSNQPQHF.